This paragraph covers one T cell receptor (beta chain) sequence. One base away lies a much larger clone, so this may be a sequencing read error. The data stem from a study of Ad26.COV2.S vaccination and SARS-CoV-2 variants. CDR1 is MNHNS, CDR2 SASEGT, per germline. This CDR3 spans 12 amino acids. Trimming pared 0 bases from V and 3 bases from J, leaving 3 bases between. The treatment was: roughly 18 received Ad26.COV2.S at low or high dose, single or two shots; five or six received placebo; per-sample allocation not given. Samples were taken on day 63 after the first vaccine or placebo injection. Profiled with immunoSEQ multiplex PCR; TCRdb holds only in-frame clones, not every one. The table records some 300,000 clones, about 86% of them present only once.

The sequencing used peripheral blood, collected in a trial of Ad26.COV2.S vaccine versus placebo. The rearrangement links TRBV6-1 to TRBJ2-7; D remains unclear. The receptor's source is a person aged 18 to 65 who received the Ad26.COV2.S COVID-19 vaccine or a placebo. The CDR3 here is CASSEAGYEQYF. The CDR3 bases are TGTGCCAGCAGTGAAGCGGGCTACGAGCAGTACTTC.